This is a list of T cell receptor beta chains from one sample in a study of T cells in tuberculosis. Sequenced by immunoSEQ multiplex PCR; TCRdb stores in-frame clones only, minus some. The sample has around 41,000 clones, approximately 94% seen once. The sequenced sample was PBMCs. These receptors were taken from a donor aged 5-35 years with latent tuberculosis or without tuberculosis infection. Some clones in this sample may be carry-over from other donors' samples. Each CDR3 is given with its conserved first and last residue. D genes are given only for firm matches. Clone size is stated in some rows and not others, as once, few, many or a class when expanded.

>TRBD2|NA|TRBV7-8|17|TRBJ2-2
CASSILSGRPSTGELFF
TGTGCCAGCAGCATTCTTAGCGGGAGGCCGAGCACCGGGGAGCTGTTTTTT
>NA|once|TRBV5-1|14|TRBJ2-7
CASSSSRDIYEQYF
TGCGCCAGCAGCTCGTCCCGGGACATCTACGAGCAGTACTTC
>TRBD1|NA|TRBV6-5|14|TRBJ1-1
CASRKGTANTEAFF
TGTGCCAGCAGAAAGGGGACAGCGAACACTGAAGCTTTCTTT
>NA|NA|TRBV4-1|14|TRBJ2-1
CASSQPASGFSQFF
TGCGCCAGCAGCCAGCCGGCCTCGGGGTTCTCCCAGTTCTTC
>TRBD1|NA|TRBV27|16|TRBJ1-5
CASTETGTGGNQPQHF
TGTGCCAGCACTGAGACCGGGACAGGGGGCAATCAGCCCCAGCATTTT
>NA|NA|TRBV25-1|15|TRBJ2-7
CASSTRDSLSYEQYF
TGTGCCAGCAGTACGCGGGACAGCCTCTCCTACGAGCAGTACTTC
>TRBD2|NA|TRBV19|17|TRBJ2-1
CASSIPVLRGRIDEQFF
TGTGCCAGTAGTATACCCGTTTTGCGGGGGAGGATCGATGAGCAGTTCTTC
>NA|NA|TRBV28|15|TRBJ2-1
CASTPIAASYNEQFF
TGTGCCAGCACCCCCATAGCGGCGTCCTACAATGAGCAGTTCTTC
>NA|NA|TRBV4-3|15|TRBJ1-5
CASSQGLTSNQPQHF
TGCGCCAGCAGCCAAGGACTCACTAGCAATCAGCCCCAGCATTTT
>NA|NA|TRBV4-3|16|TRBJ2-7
CASSQSSGLHSYEQYF
TGCGCCAGCAGCCAAAGTTCGGGACTCCACTCCTACGAGCAGTACTTC
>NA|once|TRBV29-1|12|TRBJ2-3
CSVDDYTDTQYF
TGCAGCGTTGATGACTACACAGATACGCAGTATTTT
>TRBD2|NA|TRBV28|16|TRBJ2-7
CASSLLRLAGVDEQYF
TGTGCCAGCAGTTTGCTCCGACTAGCGGGAGTGGACGAGCAGTACTTC
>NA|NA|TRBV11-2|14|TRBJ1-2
CASSLVRVDYGYTF
TGTGCCAGCAGCTTAGTGCGGGTAGACTATGGCTACACCTTC
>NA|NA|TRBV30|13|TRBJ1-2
CAWRRYSEGGYTF
TGTGCCTGGAGGAGGTACTCCGAGGGTGGCTACACCTTC
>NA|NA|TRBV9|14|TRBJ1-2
CASSVEEGNYGYTF
TGTGCCAGCAGCGTAGAGGAGGGAAACTATGGCTACACCTTC
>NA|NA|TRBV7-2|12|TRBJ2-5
CASSPGLETQYF
TGTGCCAGCAGTCCAGGGTTAGAGACCCAGTACTTC
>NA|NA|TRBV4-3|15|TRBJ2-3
CASSQDLSQSDTQYF
TGCGCCAGCAGCCAAGATCTTTCCCAGTCAGATACGCAGTATTTT
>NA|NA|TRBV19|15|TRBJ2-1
CASSIGWTTYNEQFF
TGTGCCAGTAGTATAGGCTGGACTACCTACAATGAGCAGTTCTTC
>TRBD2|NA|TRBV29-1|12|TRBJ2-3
CSVGLPTDTQYF
TGCAGCGTGGGACTACCCACAGATACGCAGTATTTT
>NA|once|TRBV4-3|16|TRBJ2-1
CASSQDRASSYNEQFF
TGCGCCAGCAGCCAAGATCGAGCGAGCTCCTACAATGAGCAGTTCTTC
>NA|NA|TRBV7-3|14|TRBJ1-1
CASRVGGRNTEAFF
TGTGCCAGCAGGGTCGGAGGCCGGAACACTGAAGCTTTCTTT
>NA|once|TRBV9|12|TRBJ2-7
CASSLDSGEQYF
TGTGCCAGCAGCCTAGACAGTGGGGAGCAGTACTTC
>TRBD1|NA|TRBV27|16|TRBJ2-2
CASSLSPRGLNGELFF
TGTGCCAGCAGTTTATCACCCAGGGGGCTTAACGGGGAGCTGTTTTTT
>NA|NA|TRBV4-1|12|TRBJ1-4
CASSQDREKLFF
TGCGCCAGCAGCCAAGATCGGGAAAAACTGTTTTTT
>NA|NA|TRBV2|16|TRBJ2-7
CASSEVKRENSYEQYF
TGTGCCAGCAGTGAAGTAAAACGGGAAAACTCCTACGAGCAGTACTTC
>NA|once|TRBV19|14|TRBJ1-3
CASSHRSSGNTIYF
TGTGCCAGTAGCCACAGGTCCTCTGGAAACACCATATATTTT
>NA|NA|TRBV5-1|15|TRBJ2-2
CASSLYSGLAGELFF
TGCGCCAGCAGCTTGTACTCAGGGCTTGCCGGGGAGCTGTTTTTT
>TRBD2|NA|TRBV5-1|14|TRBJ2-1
CASSLVAGDNEQFF
TGCGCCAGCAGCTTGGTAGCGGGCGACAATGAGCAGTTCTTC
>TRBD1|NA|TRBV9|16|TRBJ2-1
CASSVAPEDRVNEQFF
TGTGCCAGCAGCGTAGCCCCAGAGGACAGGGTAAATGAGCAGTTCTTC
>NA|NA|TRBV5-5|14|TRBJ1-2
CASSLDRGLYGYTF
TGTGCCAGCAGCTTGGATAGGGGACTGTATGGCTACACCTTC
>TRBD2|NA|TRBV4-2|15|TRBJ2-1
CASSQDKGTRDEQFF
TGTGCCAGCAGCCAAGATAAGGGGACTAGAGATGAGCAGTTCTTC
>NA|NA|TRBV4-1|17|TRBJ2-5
CASSHVQGIEKQETQYF
TGCGCCAGCAGCCATGTTCAGGGCATAGAGAAGCAAGAGACCCAGTACTTC
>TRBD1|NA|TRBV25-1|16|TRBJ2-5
CASSQTGTGLGETQYF
TGTGCCAGCAGTCAAACCGGGACAGGGCTTGGAGAGACCCAGTACTTC
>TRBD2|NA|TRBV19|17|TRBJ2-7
CASSIGTSGRVGYEQYF
TGTGCCAGTAGTATAGGGACTAGCGGGAGAGTAGGCTACGAGCAGTACTTC
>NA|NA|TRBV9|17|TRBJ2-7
CASSPRDPGEGVRKQYF
TGTGCCAGCAGCCCCCGGGATCCGGGGGAGGGGGTACGAAAGCAGTACTTC
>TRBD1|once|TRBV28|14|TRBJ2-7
CASSQRTGWVGGYF
TGTGCCAGCAGTCAACGGACAGGGTGGGTAGGGGGGTACTTC
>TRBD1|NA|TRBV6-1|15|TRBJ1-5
CASGSGTGFDQPQHF
TGTGCCAGCGGATCCGGGACAGGGTTTGATCAGCCCCAGCATTTT
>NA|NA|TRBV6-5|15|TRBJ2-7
CASSPGQGWGYEQYF
TGTGCCAGCAGTCCCGGCCAGGGATGGGGTTACGAGCAGTACTTC
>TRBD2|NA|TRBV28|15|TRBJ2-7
CASRSRAGVGYEQYF
TGTGCCAGCAGGTCAAGAGCGGGAGTCGGGTACGAGCAGTACTTC
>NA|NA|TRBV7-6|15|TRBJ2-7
CASSLASQGHYEQYF
TGTGCCAGCAGCTTAGCGTCGCAGGGGCACTACGAGCAGTACTTC
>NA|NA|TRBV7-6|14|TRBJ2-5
CASSLGGLQETQYF
TGTGCCAGCAGCTTAGGAGGGCTCCAAGAGACCCAGTACTTC
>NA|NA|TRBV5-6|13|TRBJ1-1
CASSLVGDTEAFF
TGTGCCAGCAGCTTGGTAGGGGACACTGAAGCTTTCTTT
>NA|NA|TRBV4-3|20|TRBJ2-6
CASSQDSVYRDYTGANVLTF
TGCGCCAGCAGCCAAGACAGTGTGTACAGGGACTATACTGGGGCCAACGTCCTGACTTTC